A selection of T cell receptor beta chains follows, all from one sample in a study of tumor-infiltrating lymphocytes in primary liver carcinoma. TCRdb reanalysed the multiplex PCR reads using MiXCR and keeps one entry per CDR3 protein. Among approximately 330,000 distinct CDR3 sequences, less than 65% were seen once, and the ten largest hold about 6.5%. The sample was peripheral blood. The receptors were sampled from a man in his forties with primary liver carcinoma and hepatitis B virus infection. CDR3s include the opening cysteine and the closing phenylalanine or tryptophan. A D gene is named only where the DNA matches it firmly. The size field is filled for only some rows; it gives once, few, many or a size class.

cdr3_nt: TGTGTCAGCAGAGAACCCCTCGGGGGGGAGGGCCTGAGACAAAACATTCAGTACTTC
cdr3_aa: CVSREPLGGEGLRQNIQYF
cdr3_length: 19
j_call: TRBJ2-4
d_call: TRBD2
v_call: TRBV6-2/TRBV6-3
clone_size: few

cdr3_nt: TGTGCCACCAGCCCGTCTACTATCACCGGGGAGCTGCTTTTT
cdr3_aa: CATSPSTITGELLF
cdr3_length: 14
j_call: TRBJ2-2
d_call: NA
v_call: TRBV14
clone_size: NA

cdr3_nt: TGCAGCGTTGACGGGGGTCCCAGGGAGGCTTTCTTT
cdr3_aa: CSVDGGPREAFF
cdr3_length: 12
j_call: TRBJ1-1
d_call: NA
v_call: TRBV29-1
clone_size: NA

cdr3_nt: TGTGCCAACAGCTTAAGCGGGAGCGCGAACACAGGGGAGCTGTTTTTT
cdr3_aa: CANSLSGSANTGELFF
cdr3_length: 16
j_call: TRBJ2-2
d_call: TRBD2
v_call: TRBV11-3
clone_size: NA

cdr3_nt: TGTGCCAGCAGCCCCATGGTTAGCGGGGTTCCAAATGAGCAGTTCTTC
cdr3_aa: CASSPMVSGVPNEQFF
cdr3_length: 16
j_call: TRBJ2-1
d_call: TRBD2
v_call: TRBV11-2
clone_size: once

cdr3_nt: TGTACCAGTAGTAGGGCACAGGGCTCTTCCGGCTACACCTTC
cdr3_aa: CTSSRAQGSSGYTF
cdr3_length: 14
j_call: TRBJ1-2
d_call: NA
v_call: TRBV6-5
clone_size: once

cdr3_nt: TGTGCCAGCAGCTTTGACACTCCGGGCGAGCAGTACTTC
cdr3_aa: CASSFDTPGEQYF
cdr3_length: 13
j_call: TRBJ2-7
d_call: NA
v_call: TRBV5-4
clone_size: NA

cdr3_nt: TGTGCTAGTGGGGTCAAGCCCCAGCATTTT
cdr3_aa: CASGVKPQHF
cdr3_length: 10
j_call: TRBJ1-5
d_call: NA
v_call: TRBV12-5
clone_size: many

cdr3_nt: TGTGCCAGCAGCTTAGACCCTCTGACCGGGGAGCTGTTTTTT
cdr3_aa: CASSLDPLTGELFF
cdr3_length: 14
j_call: TRBJ2-2
d_call: NA
v_call: TRBV11-2
clone_size: medium-sized

cdr3_nt: TGTGCCAGCAGCCCCGGTGGGGGGGGAGAGACCCAGTACTTC
cdr3_aa: CASSPGGGGETQYF
cdr3_length: 14
j_call: TRBJ2-5
d_call: TRBD2
v_call: TRBV11-2
clone_size: many

cdr3_nt: TGTGCCAGCACCACCATCTACGAGCAGTACTTC
cdr3_aa: CASTTIYEQYF
cdr3_length: 11
j_call: TRBJ2-7
d_call: NA
v_call: TRBV11-2
clone_size: NA

cdr3_nt: TGTGCCAGTAGCGAGGTGGCTAGCGGCGGCTACGAGCAGTACTTC
cdr3_aa: CASSEVASGGYEQYF
cdr3_length: 15
j_call: TRBJ2-7
d_call: TRBD2
v_call: TRBV6-1
clone_size: NA

cdr3_nt: TGCGCCAGCAGCCAAGAGACAGTAGTCAGCTATGGCTACACCTTC
cdr3_aa: CASSQETVVSYGYTF
cdr3_length: 15
j_call: TRBJ1-2
d_call: NA
v_call: TRBV4-1
clone_size: many

cdr3_nt: TGTGCCAGCAGCAGAGAAGGGAGGGTCTTGGGGAATAAGCAGTTCTTC
cdr3_aa: CASSREGRVLGNKQFF
cdr3_length: 16
j_call: TRBJ2-1
d_call: TRBD2
v_call: TRBV7-8
clone_size: NA

cdr3_nt: TGTGTCAGCAGCTTAGGAGTGGGGTTCAGAGCCGGGGAGCTGTTTTTT
cdr3_aa: CVSSLGVGFRAGELFF
cdr3_length: 16
j_call: TRBJ2-2
d_call: NA
v_call: TRBV11-2
clone_size: NA

cdr3_nt: TGTGCCAGCAGCCAAGTCAGTGGTGGCACATATACGCAGTATTTT
cdr3_aa: CASSQVSGGTYTQYF
cdr3_length: 15
j_call: TRBJ2-3
d_call: NA
v_call: TRBV4-2
clone_size: NA

cdr3_nt: TGTGCCAGCAGTGCTAAGGGGAGCTATGGCTACACCTTC
cdr3_aa: CASSAKGSYGYTF
cdr3_length: 13
j_call: TRBJ1-2
d_call: NA
v_call: TRBV2
clone_size: NA

cdr3_nt: TGTGCCGGCAGCTTTCTGCACTCCAATGAGCAGTTCTTC
cdr3_aa: CAGSFLHSNEQFF
cdr3_length: 13
j_call: TRBJ2-1
d_call: NA
v_call: TRBV5-5
clone_size: NA

cdr3_nt: TGTGCCAGCAGCTCGGGACTAGCGGGAGCGGGTAGAAACGAGCAGTACTTC
cdr3_aa: CASSSGLAGAGRNEQYF
cdr3_length: 17
j_call: TRBJ2-7
d_call: TRBD2
v_call: TRBV7-9
clone_size: NA

cdr3_nt: TGCGCCAGGACGCCGGGGACTAGCGGGGCTTACGATCAGTACTTC
cdr3_aa: CARTPGTSGAYDQYF
cdr3_length: 15
j_call: TRBJ2-7
d_call: TRBD2
v_call: TRBV4-1
clone_size: NA

cdr3_nt: TGTGCCAGTAGCTCACAGGGTAGTGTGCAGTTCTTC
cdr3_aa: CASSSQGSVQFF
cdr3_length: 12
j_call: TRBJ2-1
d_call: NA
v_call: TRBV7-9
clone_size: NA

cdr3_nt: TGTGCCAGCGGCGGGACACGCAACCTGAATGAGCAGTTATTC
cdr3_aa: CASGGTRNLNEQLF
cdr3_length: 14
j_call: TRBJ2-1
d_call: NA
v_call: TRBV14
clone_size: NA

cdr3_nt: TGTGCCAGCAGCCCCGCTGGGCGCTACAATGAGCAGTTCTTC
cdr3_aa: CASSPAGRYNEQFF
cdr3_length: 14
j_call: TRBJ2-1
d_call: NA
v_call: TRBV5-6
clone_size: NA

cdr3_nt: TGTGCCAGCAGTTTGAGCTCCGCCGGGACAGGAGGCGAAAAACTGTTTTTT
cdr3_aa: CASSLSSAGTGGEKLFF
cdr3_length: 17
j_call: TRBJ1-4
d_call: TRBD1
v_call: TRBV28
clone_size: NA

cdr3_nt: TGCGCCAGCAGCCGGGGTAGGGGGGATCGGCAGTTCTTC
cdr3_aa: CASSRGRGDRQFF
cdr3_length: 13
j_call: TRBJ2-1
d_call: NA
v_call: TRBV4-3
clone_size: many

cdr3_nt: TGTGCCAGCAGTGAAGTCACCGCCTATGGCTACACCTTC
cdr3_aa: CASSEVTAYGYTF
cdr3_length: 13
j_call: TRBJ1-2
d_call: NA
v_call: TRBV2
clone_size: NA

cdr3_nt: TGTGCCAGCAGCACTAGCGGAACCTACGAGCAGTACTTC
cdr3_aa: CASSTSGTYEQYF
cdr3_length: 13
j_call: TRBJ2-7
d_call: TRBD2
v_call: TRBV6-5
clone_size: NA

cdr3_nt: TGTGCCAGCTGTCAGGACTATAGCTCCTACGAGCGGTACTTC
cdr3_aa: CASCQDYSSYERYF
cdr3_length: 14
j_call: TRBJ2-7
d_call: NA
v_call: TRBV11-2
clone_size: NA

cdr3_nt: TGTGCCAGCAGTCCCTCACAGGGGACTGGATACGAGCAGTACTTC
cdr3_aa: CASSPSQGTGYEQYF
cdr3_length: 15
j_call: TRBJ2-7
d_call: NA
v_call: TRBV13
clone_size: NA

cdr3_nt: TGTGCCAGCACCCCACGGGGAGGCTATGACTACACCTTC
cdr3_aa: CASTPRGGYDYTF
cdr3_length: 13
j_call: TRBJ1-2
d_call: NA
v_call: TRBV6-6
clone_size: NA

cdr3_nt: TGTGCCTCGATTTCCCCAGGGACGGGATACGAGCAGTACTTC
cdr3_aa: CASISPGTGYEQYF
cdr3_length: 14
j_call: TRBJ2-7
d_call: NA
v_call: TRBV30
clone_size: NA

cdr3_nt: TGCGTCAGTAGCCCCGGAGAGGGGCTAGAAGAGACCCAGTACTTC
cdr3_aa: CVSSPGEGLEETQYF
cdr3_length: 15
j_call: TRBJ2-5
d_call: NA
v_call: TRBV4-3
clone_size: once

cdr3_nt: TGTGCCAGCAGCTTAGCTACATCCCATCATCGGCGGAAGAGCTCCTACAATGAGCAGTTCTTC
cdr3_aa: CASSLATSHHRRKSSYNEQFF
cdr3_length: 21
j_call: TRBJ2-1
d_call: NA
v_call: TRBV11-2
clone_size: many

cdr3_nt: TGCAGCTCGACGAGCGTTGGGTTCGGGCCCCAATTGACAGATACGCAGTATTTT
cdr3_aa: CSSTSVGFGPQLTDTQYF
cdr3_length: 18
j_call: TRBJ2-3
d_call: NA
v_call: TRBV29-1
clone_size: NA

cdr3_nt: TGCAGCGTTGGTGGGGCAGACTCTGGGGCCAACGTCCTGACTTTC
cdr3_aa: CSVGGADSGANVLTF
cdr3_length: 15
j_call: TRBJ2-6
d_call: NA
v_call: TRBV29-1
clone_size: NA

cdr3_nt: TGCATCTTGGGATCGGGGGATGTAGCCCAGTACTTC
cdr3_aa: CILGSGDVAQYF
cdr3_length: 12
j_call: TRBJ2-5
d_call: NA
v_call: TRBV29-1
clone_size: NA

cdr3_nt: TGTGCCAGCAGCCAACTCGGACTAGCGGGACCCCTTACAGATACGCAGTATTTT
cdr3_aa: CASSQLGLAGPLTDTQYF
cdr3_length: 18
j_call: TRBJ2-3
d_call: TRBD2
v_call: TRBV4-2
clone_size: many

cdr3_nt: TGTGCCAGCAGTCTTAGGGGAGGCTACGAGCAGTACTTC
cdr3_aa: CASSLRGGYEQYF
cdr3_length: 13
j_call: TRBJ2-7
d_call: NA
v_call: TRBV28
clone_size: few

cdr3_nt: TGTGCCAGCAGCCCCGAGGCAGGGGTCGAGCAGTACTTC
cdr3_aa: CASSPEAGVEQYF
cdr3_length: 13
j_call: TRBJ2-7
d_call: NA
v_call: TRBV5-6
clone_size: few

cdr3_nt: TGTGCCAGCAGTTACGCCCCGATCGCGCAGACGTGGAATACTGGAAACACCATATATTTT
cdr3_aa: CASSYAPIAQTWNTGNTIYF
cdr3_length: 20
j_call: TRBJ1-3
d_call: NA
v_call: TRBV6-5
clone_size: NA

cdr3_nt: TGTGCCACCAACGAAGGACCACTTACCGAGCAGTACTTC
cdr3_aa: CATNEGPLTEQYF
cdr3_length: 13
j_call: TRBJ2-7
d_call: NA
v_call: TRBV24-1
clone_size: few

cdr3_nt: TGTGCCAGCAGCCAAGGGAGTTTGTGGGTTTCTGGCTACACCTTC
cdr3_aa: CASSQGSLWVSGYTF
cdr3_length: 15
j_call: TRBJ1-2
d_call: NA
v_call: TRBV14
clone_size: few

cdr3_nt: TGTGCCAGCAGTTTATTGGCAGATACGCGGTATTTT
cdr3_aa: CASSLLADTRYF
cdr3_length: 12
j_call: TRBJ2-3
d_call: NA
v_call: TRBV28
clone_size: once

cdr3_nt: TGTGCCTGCAGCTTAGCCAGTGGGTGGACAGATACGCAGTATTTT
cdr3_aa: CACSLASGWTDTQYF
cdr3_length: 15
j_call: TRBJ2-3
d_call: NA
v_call: TRBV11-2
clone_size: NA

cdr3_nt: TGTGCCATCGGAACAGGGTCAAATTCACCCCTCCACTTT
cdr3_aa: CAIGTGSNSPLHF
cdr3_length: 13
j_call: TRBJ1-6
d_call: NA
v_call: TRBV10-3
clone_size: NA

cdr3_nt: TGCGCCAGAAGGGGGGTGACTAGCAGGAATTTGGGGACCCAGTACTTC
cdr3_aa: CARRGVTSRNLGTQYF
cdr3_length: 16
j_call: TRBJ2-5
d_call: NA
v_call: TRBV10-2
clone_size: NA

cdr3_nt: TGTAGCGTTGAAAGGGACACTCACGAGCACTACTTC
cdr3_aa: CSVERDTHEHYF
cdr3_length: 12
j_call: TRBJ2-7
d_call: NA
v_call: TRBV29-1
clone_size: once

cdr3_nt: TGTGCCAGCAGCCAGCCGGGGCCACTACAAGAGACCCAGTACTTC
cdr3_aa: CASSQPGPLQETQYF
cdr3_length: 15
j_call: TRBJ2-5
d_call: NA
v_call: TRBV6-2/TRBV6-3
clone_size: many

cdr3_nt: TGTGCCAGCAGCCCGACGGGACTCCCTTCCTACGAGCAGTACTTC
cdr3_aa: CASSPTGLPSYEQYF
cdr3_length: 15
j_call: TRBJ2-7
d_call: NA
v_call: TRBV14
clone_size: NA

cdr3_nt: TGTGCCAGCAACTCGATCTGGACCAGCACTAACAATGAGCAGTTCTTT
cdr3_aa: CASNSIWTSTNNEQFF
cdr3_length: 16
j_call: TRBJ2-1
d_call: NA
v_call: TRBV11-2
clone_size: NA

cdr3_nt: TGTGCCATCCGGGTCGGCCCAGCGTCGGGAACCGGGGAGCTGTTTTTT
cdr3_aa: CAIRVGPASGTGELFF
cdr3_length: 16
j_call: TRBJ2-2
d_call: NA
v_call: TRBV10-3
clone_size: NA

cdr3_nt: TGTGCCAGCAGTTACACGGGGGACAGGAGCAATCAGCCCCAGCATTTT
cdr3_aa: CASSYTGDRSNQPQHF
cdr3_length: 16
j_call: TRBJ1-5
d_call: TRBD1
v_call: TRBV6-6
clone_size: few

cdr3_nt: TGTGCCAGCACAGGGATCCATACTGATACGCAGTATTTT
cdr3_aa: CASTGIHTDTQYF
cdr3_length: 13
j_call: TRBJ2-3
d_call: NA
v_call: TRBV11-2
clone_size: few

cdr3_nt: TGTGCCAGCCGCACACACATCGGGACAGGGGACGCGGTTGGGGCCAACGTCCTGACTTTC
cdr3_aa: CASRTHIGTGDAVGANVLTF
cdr3_length: 20
j_call: TRBJ2-6
d_call: TRBD1
v_call: TRBV5-5
clone_size: NA

cdr3_nt: TGTGCCTGCTCAGGGGGCGAGGATTCACCCCTCCACTTT
cdr3_aa: CACSGGEDSPLHF
cdr3_length: 13
j_call: TRBJ1-6
d_call: TRBD1
v_call: TRBV28
clone_size: NA

cdr3_nt: TGTGCCAGCAGCTTAGTTGGGACTAGCGGCCTCAATGAGCAGTTCTTC
cdr3_aa: CASSLVGTSGLNEQFF
cdr3_length: 16
j_call: TRBJ2-1
d_call: TRBD2
v_call: TRBV11-2
clone_size: medium-sized

cdr3_nt: TGTGCCAGCAGCTTAGGTTCCGTGTGGCAGTTCTTC
cdr3_aa: CASSLGSVWQFF
cdr3_length: 12
j_call: TRBJ2-1
d_call: NA
v_call: TRBV7-8
clone_size: few

cdr3_nt: TGTGCCTGGACCAGGGACAGGGATGAGACCCAGTACTTC
cdr3_aa: CAWTRDRDETQYF
cdr3_length: 13
j_call: TRBJ2-5
d_call: TRBD1
v_call: TRBV30
clone_size: few

cdr3_nt: TGCGCCAGCAGCTTGGAGTGGCAGGGGTCGATGGGCTCCTACGAGCAGTACTTC
cdr3_aa: CASSLEWQGSMGSYEQYF
cdr3_length: 18
j_call: TRBJ2-7
d_call: NA
v_call: TRBV5-1
clone_size: NA

cdr3_nt: TGTGCCAGCAGCTTACGACCCGGGACTAGCGGGTACAATGAGCAGTTCTTC
cdr3_aa: CASSLRPGTSGYNEQFF
cdr3_length: 17
j_call: TRBJ2-1
d_call: TRBD2
v_call: TRBV7-8
clone_size: NA